The next 8 T cell receptor beta chains were all read from a single sample in a study of T-cell memory formation after mild COVID-19. MiXCR, applied by TCRdb to the 5' RACE reads, yields one record per CDR3 protein. Here the sample spans about 430,000 distinct CDR3 sequences, 20% to 25% being singletons. Sequencing was performed on PBMCs or a T cell subset sorted from them (not recorded which). The receptors originated from an adult woman who had mild COVID-19 (a few samples of this study predate the infection). Cell type and time point are not known.

The chain uses TRBV29-1 and TRBJ1-2; the D gene is possibly TRBD1 (6 bases). The V gene lost 2 bases and the J gene lost 0 bases, with 10 bases spanning the gap. The germline V gene has CDR1 SQVTM and CDR2 ANQGSEA. This CDR3 comprises 14 residues. CDR3 DNA sequence: TGCAGCGTTGAAAAGGACAGAGCTAACTATGGCTACACCTTC. It translates to CSVEKDRANYGYTF.

The CDR3 DNA sequence: TGTGCCAGCAGTCACGGAGTCTATGGCTACACCTTC. The encoded protein is CASSHGVYGYTF. The chain couples TRBV9 to TRBJ1-2; D remains ambiguous. The germline gives CDR1 SGDLS, CDR2 YYNGEE. V lost 5 bases, J lost 4 bases, and 9 bases lay in between. The CDR3 spans 12 residues.

J is TRBJ2-7 and V is TRBV10-3; TRBD1 aligns across 9 bases. The junction had 12 bases not matched to a gene; V was cut back by 11 bases and J by 4 bases. The CDR3 is 14 amino acids. In germline, CDR1 is ENHRY, CDR2 SYGVKD. In nucleotides, the CDR3 is TGTGCCTCGTGTCCCGGGACAGGGTTGTACGAGCAGTACTTC. Translated: CASCPGTGLYEQYF.

The rearrangement joins TRBV29-1 to TRBJ1-2, with D tentatively TRBD1 (6 bases). CDR1 SQVTM and CDR2 ANQGSEA come from the germline V gene. Deletions cut 6 bases from V and 8 bases from J, with 16 bases between. The CDR3 is 12 amino acids. The CDR3 protein is CSVARGLNGYTF. The DNA of the CDR3 is TGCAGCGTGGCCCGGGGGCTAAACGGCTACACCTTC.

The V call is TRBV2, the J call TRBJ2-7; D remains unclear. CDR1 is SNHLY and CDR2 is FYNNEI in the germline V gene. This CDR3 is built from 14 residues. V lost 5 bases and J 4 bases, leaving 15 bases between the germline ends. In nucleotides, the CDR3 is TGTGCCAGCAGTCCCACCCCCCAGCAGTACGAGCAGTACTTC. This translates into CASSPTPQQYEQYF.

This chain links TRBV20-1 with TRBJ1-4; no definite D call. This CDR3 region has 14 residues. From germline, CDR1 is DFQATT and CDR2 SNEGSKA (reference sequence). V was trimmed by 3 bases and J by 8 bases, leaving 16 bases between them. The CDR3: CSARAYTLGEKLFF. The CDR3 bases are TGCAGTGCTAGGGCTTACACCCTGGGCGAAAAACTGTTTTTT.

The V gene is TRBV27, the J gene TRBJ2-7; D is perhaps TRBD1 (5 bases). The V gene lost 4 bases and the J gene lost 4 bases, with 17 bases spanning the gap. Per germline, CDR1 MNHEY and CDR2 SMNVEV (reference sequence). This CDR3 comprises 15 residues. The CDR3 region has the DNA TGTGCCAGCAGTTCTATCTGGGATACAGGATACGAGCAGTACTTC. Encoded protein: CASSSIWDTGYEQYF.

The chain carries TRBV9 and TRBJ2-1; TRBD2 matches at 12 bases. Germline V gene data show CDR1 as SGDLS and CDR2 as YYNGEE. Germline trimming cut 3 bases from V and 4 bases from J; bases unmatched to any gene: 2. This CDR3 is built from 15 residues. The CDR3 region has the DNA TGTGCCAGCAGCGGGACTAGCGGGGTATACAATGAGCAGTTCTTC. Encoded protein: CASSGTSGVYNEQFF.